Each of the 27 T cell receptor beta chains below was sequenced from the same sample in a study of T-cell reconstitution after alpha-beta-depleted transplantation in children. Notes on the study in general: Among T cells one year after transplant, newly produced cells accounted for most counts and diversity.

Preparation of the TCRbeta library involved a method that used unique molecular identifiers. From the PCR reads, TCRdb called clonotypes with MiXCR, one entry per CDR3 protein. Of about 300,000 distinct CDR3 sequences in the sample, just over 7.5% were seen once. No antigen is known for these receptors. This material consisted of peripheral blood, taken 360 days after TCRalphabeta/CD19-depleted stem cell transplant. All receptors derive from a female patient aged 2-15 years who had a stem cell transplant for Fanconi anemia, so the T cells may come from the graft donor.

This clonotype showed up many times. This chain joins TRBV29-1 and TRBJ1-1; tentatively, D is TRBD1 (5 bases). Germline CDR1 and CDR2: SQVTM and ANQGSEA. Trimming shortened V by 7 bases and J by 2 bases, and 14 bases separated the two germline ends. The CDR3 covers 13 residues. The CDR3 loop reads CSGGHTPNTEAFF. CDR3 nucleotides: TGCAGCGGAGGACATACTCCAAACACTGAAGCTTTCTTT.

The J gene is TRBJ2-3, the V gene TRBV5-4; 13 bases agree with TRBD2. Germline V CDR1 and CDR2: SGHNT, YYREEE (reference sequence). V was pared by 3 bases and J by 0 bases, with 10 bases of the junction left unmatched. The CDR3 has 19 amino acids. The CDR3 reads CASSYLTGTSGTSTDTQYF. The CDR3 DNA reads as TGTGCCAGCAGCTATCTAACCGGGACTAGCGGGACTAGCACAGATACGCAGTATTTT.

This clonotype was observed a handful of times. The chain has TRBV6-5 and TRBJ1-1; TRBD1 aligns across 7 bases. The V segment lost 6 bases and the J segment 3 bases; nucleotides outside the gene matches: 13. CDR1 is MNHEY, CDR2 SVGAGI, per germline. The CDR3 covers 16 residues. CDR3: CASRPSTGEKDTEAFF. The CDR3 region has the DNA TGTGCCAGCAGACCTTCCACAGGGGAAAAGGACACTGAAGCTTTCTTT.

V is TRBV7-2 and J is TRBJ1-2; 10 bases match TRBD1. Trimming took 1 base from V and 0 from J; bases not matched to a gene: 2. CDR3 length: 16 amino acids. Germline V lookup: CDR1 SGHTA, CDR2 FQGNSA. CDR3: CASSLGGQGANYGYTF. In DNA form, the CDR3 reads TGTGCCAGCAGCTTAGGAGGACAGGGGGCTAACTATGGCTACACCTTC.

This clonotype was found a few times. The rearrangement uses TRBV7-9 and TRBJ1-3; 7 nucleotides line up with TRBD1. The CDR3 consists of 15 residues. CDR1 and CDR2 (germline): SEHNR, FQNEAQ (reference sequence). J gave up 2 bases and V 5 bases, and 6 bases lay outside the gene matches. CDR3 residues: CASSQQGTAGNTIYF. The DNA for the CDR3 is TGTGCCAGCAGCCAACAGGGGACTGCTGGAAACACCATATATTTT.

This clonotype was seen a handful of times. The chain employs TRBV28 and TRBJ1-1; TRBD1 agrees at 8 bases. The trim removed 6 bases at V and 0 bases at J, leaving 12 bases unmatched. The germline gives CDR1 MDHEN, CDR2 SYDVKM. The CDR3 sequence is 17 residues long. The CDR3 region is CASSPEWPGGMNTEAFF. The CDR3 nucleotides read TGTGCCAGCAGCCCAGAGTGGCCAGGGGGCATGAACACTGAAGCTTTCTTT.

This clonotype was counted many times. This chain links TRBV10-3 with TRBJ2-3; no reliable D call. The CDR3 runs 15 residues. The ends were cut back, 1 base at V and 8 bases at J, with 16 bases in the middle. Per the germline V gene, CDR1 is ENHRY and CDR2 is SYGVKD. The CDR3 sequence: CAISEFGSNLATQYF. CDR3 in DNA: TGTGCCATCAGTGAGTTCGGATCGAATCTGGCTACGCAGTATTTT.

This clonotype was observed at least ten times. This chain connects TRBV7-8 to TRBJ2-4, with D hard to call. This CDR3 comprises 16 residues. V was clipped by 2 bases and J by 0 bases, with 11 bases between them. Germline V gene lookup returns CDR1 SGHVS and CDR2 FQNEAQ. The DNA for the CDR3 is TGTGCCAGCAGCTTAAAGAGTCGTTTAGCCAAAAACATTCAGTACTTC. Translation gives CASSLKSRLAKNIQYF.

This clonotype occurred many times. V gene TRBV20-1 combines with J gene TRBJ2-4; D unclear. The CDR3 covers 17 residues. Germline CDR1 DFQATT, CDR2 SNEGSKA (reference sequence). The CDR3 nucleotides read TGCAGCCAGCTAGTGGCGTCCGGTTCGCTAGCCAAAAACATTCAGTACTTC. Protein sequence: CSQLVASGSLAKNIQYF.

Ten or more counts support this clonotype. CDR3 region: CSVGARVTDTQYF. CDR3 in DNA: TGCAGCGTTGGGGCCAGGGTAACAGATACGCAGTATTTT. This chain uses TRBV29-1 with TRBJ2-3; weak D call: TRBD1 (5 bases). V was pared by 4 bases and J by 3 bases, with 11 bases between. The germline gives CDR1 SQVTM, CDR2 ANQGSEA. There are 13 residues in the CDR3.

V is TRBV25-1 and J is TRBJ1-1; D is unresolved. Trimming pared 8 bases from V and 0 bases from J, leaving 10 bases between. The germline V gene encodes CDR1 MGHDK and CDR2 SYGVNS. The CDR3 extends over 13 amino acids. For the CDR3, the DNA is TGTGCCAGCCAACTGCAAATGAACACTGAAGCTTTCTTT. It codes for CASQLQMNTEAFF.

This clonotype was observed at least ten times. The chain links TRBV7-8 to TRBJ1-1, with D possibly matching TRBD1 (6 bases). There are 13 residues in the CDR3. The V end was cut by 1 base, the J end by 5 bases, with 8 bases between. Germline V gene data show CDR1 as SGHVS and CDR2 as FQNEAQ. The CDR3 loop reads CASSLGGQTEAFF. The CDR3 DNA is TGTGCCAGCAGCTTAGGGGGACAAACTGAAGCTTTCTTT.

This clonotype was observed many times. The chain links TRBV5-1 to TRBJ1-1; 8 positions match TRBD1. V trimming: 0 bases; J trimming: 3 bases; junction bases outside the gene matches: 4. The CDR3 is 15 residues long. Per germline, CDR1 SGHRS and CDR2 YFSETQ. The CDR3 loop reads CASSLEDRVDTEAFF. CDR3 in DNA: TGCGCCAGCAGCTTGGAGGACAGGGTGGACACTGAAGCTTTCTTT. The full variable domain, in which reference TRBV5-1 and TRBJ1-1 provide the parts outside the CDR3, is KAGVTQTPRYLIKTRGQQVTLSCSPISGHRSVSWYQQTPGQGLQFLFEYFSETQRNKGNFPGRFSGRQFSNSRSEMNVSTLELGDSALYLCASSLEDRVDTEAFFGQGTRLTVV.

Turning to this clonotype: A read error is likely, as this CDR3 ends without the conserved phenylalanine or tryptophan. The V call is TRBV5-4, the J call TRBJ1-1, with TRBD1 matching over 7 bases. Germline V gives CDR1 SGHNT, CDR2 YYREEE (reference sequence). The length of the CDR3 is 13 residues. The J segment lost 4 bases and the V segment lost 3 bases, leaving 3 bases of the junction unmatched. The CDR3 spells CASSSTGRTEAFL. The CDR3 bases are TGTGCCAGCAGCTCGACAGGGCGCACTGAAGCTTTCCTT.

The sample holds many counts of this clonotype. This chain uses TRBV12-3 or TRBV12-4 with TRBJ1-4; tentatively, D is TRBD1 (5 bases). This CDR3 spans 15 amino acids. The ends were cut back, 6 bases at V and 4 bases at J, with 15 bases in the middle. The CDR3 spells CASRVGGTFNEKLFF. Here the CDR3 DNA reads TGTGCCAGCAGGGTCGGGGGAACGTTTAATGAAAAACTGTTTTTT.

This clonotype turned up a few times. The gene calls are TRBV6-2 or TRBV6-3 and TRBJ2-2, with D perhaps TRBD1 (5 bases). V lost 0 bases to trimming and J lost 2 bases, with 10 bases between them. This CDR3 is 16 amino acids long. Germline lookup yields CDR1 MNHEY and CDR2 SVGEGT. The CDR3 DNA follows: TGTGCCAGCAGTTACTCCAGACAGTCAAACACCGGGGAGCTGTTTTTT. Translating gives CASSYSRQSNTGELFF.

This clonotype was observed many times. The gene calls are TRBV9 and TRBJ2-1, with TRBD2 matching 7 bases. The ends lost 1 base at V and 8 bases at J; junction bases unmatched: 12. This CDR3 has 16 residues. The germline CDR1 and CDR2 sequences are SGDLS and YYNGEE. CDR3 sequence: CASSVQAGRLTDEQFF. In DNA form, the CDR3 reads TGTGCCAGCAGCGTACAAGCGGGGAGGTTGACGGATGAGCAGTTCTTC.

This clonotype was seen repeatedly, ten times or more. CDR3: CASSLRQGVAETQYF. CDR3 sequence (DNA): TGTGCCAGCAGTTTGAGACAGGGGGTAGCCGAGACCCAGTACTTC. The chain couples TRBV12-3 or TRBV12-4 to TRBJ2-5; 9 bases map to TRBD1. There are 15 residues in the CDR3. V lost 3 bases to trimming and J lost 5 bases; unmatched junction nucleotides: 7.

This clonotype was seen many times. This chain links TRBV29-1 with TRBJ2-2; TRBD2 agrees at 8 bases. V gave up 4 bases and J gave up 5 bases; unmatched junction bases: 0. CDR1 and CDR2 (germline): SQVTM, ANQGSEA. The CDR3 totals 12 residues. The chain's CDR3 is CSVGLATGELFF. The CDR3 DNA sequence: TGCAGCGTTGGACTAGCGACCGGGGAGCTGTTTTTT.

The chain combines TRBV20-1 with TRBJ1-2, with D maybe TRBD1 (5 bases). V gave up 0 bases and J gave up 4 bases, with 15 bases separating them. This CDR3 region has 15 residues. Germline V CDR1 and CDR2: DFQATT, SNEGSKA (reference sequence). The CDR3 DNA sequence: TGCAGTGCTAGAGACACGACAAGCAGGGCCTATGGCTACACCTTC. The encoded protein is CSARDTTSRAYGYTF.

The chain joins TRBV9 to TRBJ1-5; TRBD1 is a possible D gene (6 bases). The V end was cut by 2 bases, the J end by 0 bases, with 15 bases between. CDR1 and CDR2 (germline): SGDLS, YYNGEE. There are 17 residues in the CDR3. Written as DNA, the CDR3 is TGTGCCAGCAGCGTCGGGACAAACATATTTAGCAATCAGCCCCAGCATTTT. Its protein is CASSVGTNIFSNQPQHF.

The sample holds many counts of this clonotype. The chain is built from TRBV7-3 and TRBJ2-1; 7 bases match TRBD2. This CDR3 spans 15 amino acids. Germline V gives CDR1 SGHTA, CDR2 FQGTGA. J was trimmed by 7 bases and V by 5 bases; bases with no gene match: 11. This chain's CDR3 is CASSKGLVLTNEQFF. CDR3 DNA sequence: TGTGCCAGCAGCAAAGGACTAGTGCTCACAAATGAGCAGTTCTTC.

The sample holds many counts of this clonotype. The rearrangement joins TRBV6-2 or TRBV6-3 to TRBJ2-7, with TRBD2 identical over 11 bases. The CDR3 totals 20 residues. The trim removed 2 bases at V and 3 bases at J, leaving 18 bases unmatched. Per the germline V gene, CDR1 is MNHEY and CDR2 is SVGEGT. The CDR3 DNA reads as TGTGCCAGCAGTTACGTAACGGGACCCTCCGGGACTAGCGGCCGCTACGAGCAGTACTTC. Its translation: CASSYVTGPSGTSGRYEQYF.

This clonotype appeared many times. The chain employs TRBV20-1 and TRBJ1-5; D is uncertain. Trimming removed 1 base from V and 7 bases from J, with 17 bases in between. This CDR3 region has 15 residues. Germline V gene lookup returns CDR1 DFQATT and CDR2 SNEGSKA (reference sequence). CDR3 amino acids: CSARAPIRGNQPQHF. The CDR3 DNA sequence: TGCAGTGCTAGAGCACCCATCCGCGGTAACCAGCCCCAGCATTTT.

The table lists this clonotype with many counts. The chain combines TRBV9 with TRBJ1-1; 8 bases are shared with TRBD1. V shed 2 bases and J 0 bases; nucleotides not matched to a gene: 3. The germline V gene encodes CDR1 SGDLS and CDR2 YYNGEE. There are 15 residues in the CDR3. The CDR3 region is CASSVPGGLNTEAFF. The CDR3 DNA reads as TGTGCCAGCAGCGTTCCAGGGGGCTTGAACACTGAAGCTTTCTTT.

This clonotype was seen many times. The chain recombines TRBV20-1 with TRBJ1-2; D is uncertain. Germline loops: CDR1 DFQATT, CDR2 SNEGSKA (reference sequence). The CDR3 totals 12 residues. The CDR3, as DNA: TGCATCGGACGGGCCCCAGCCTATGGCTACACCTTC. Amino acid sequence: CIGRAPAYGYTF.

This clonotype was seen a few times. This chain's CDR3 is CASSEISGTGGRGGYTF. DNA of the CDR3: TGTGCCAGCAGTGAAATTTCGGGGACAGGGGGGCGCGGTGGCTACACCTTC. The V call is TRBV2, the J call TRBJ1-2; TRBD1 aligns across 11 bases. Germline V CDR1 and CDR2: SNHLY, FYNNEI. The CDR3 runs to 17 residues. The V segment lost 2 bases and the J segment 7 bases; nucleotides outside the gene matches: 12.